The 14 T cell receptor beta chains given below trace back to one sample, sequenced in a study of shared clonotypes between healthy human individuals. Data came from immunoSEQ multiplex PCR; TCRdb stores just in-frame clones and leaves some out. The data show some 1 million clones, 70% to 80% seen once. The sequenced material came from memory CD4+ T cells sorted from blood. Subset in this sample: CD45RA-negative fraction. These receptors originate from a man between 18 and 29 years old in good health.

This clone has a count of ten or more. The V call is TRBV10-3, the J call TRBJ2-1; D perhaps matches TRBD2 (6 bases). The germline CDR1 and CDR2 sequences are ENHRY and SYGVKD. V was pared by 7 bases and J by 3 bases, with 16 bases between. This CDR3 region has 15 residues. The CDR3 protein is CAINQGGPYYNEQFF. In nucleotides, the CDR3 is TGTGCCATCAACCAGGGAGGACCCTACTACAATGAGCAGTTCTTC.

This clone was seen only once. V usage is TRBV5-4 and J usage is TRBJ2-2; tentative D call: TRBD2 (6 bases). The ends were cut back, 0 bases at V and 0 bases at J, with 9 bases in the middle. This CDR3 is built from 16 residues. Per germline, CDR1 SGHNT and CDR2 YYREEE (reference sequence). CDR3 region: CASSLDLAANTGELFF. In DNA, the CDR3 is TGTGCCAGCAGCTTGGACTTAGCGGCGAACACCGGGGAGCTGTTTTTT.

About this clone itself: With a far larger clone one base away, a read error is the likely cause. Within the sample, other DNA sequences also encode this same CDR3. The chain has TRBV10-3 and TRBJ2-5; no clear D. The DNA end lines up better with TRBJ2-7; the J call may be wrong. The CDR3 covers 12 residues. Germline CDR1 and CDR2: ENHRY and SYGVKD. CDR3 sequence: CAISGTNYEQYF. CDR3 nucleotide sequence: TGTGCCATCAGTGGGACCAACTACGAGCAGTACTTC.

The chain couples TRBV19 to TRBJ1-5; 7 nucleotides agree with TRBD1. From germline, CDR1 is LNHDA and CDR2 SQIVND (reference sequence). CDR3 length equals 16 residues. The V segment lost 5 bases and the J segment 4 bases; nucleotides outside the gene matches: 11. CDR3: CASSAGQDKGNQPQHF. The CDR3 coding sequence is TGTGCCAGTAGTGCCGGACAGGATAAAGGAAATCAGCCCCAGCATTTT. The full variable domain, its missing parts supplied by reference TRBV19 and TRBJ1-5, is DGGITQSPKYLFRKEGQNVTLSCEQNLNHDAMYWYRQDPGQGLRLIYYSQIVNDFQKGDIAEGYSVSREKKESFPLTVTSAQKNPTAFYLCASSAGQDKGNQPQHFGDGTRLSIL.

To note about this clone: Additional DNA sequences in this sample encode the identical CDR3. This chain joins TRBV6-6 and TRBJ1-3; no firm D call. The CDR3 runs 11 residues. V was shortened by 8 bases and J by 3 bases, with 5 bases between the two germline ends. The germline V gene has CDR1 MNHNY and CDR2 SVGAGI (reference sequence). The CDR3 sequence: CASQSGNTIYF. The CDR3 nucleotides are TGTGCCAGCCAGAGTGGAAACACCATATATTTT.

The chain recombines TRBV7-2 with TRBJ1-2, with D hard to call. The CDR3 is 15 residues long. V was shortened by 1 base and J by 5 bases, with 14 bases between the two germline ends. Per the germline V gene, CDR1 is SGHTA and CDR2 is FQGNSA. The CDR3 DNA follows: TGTGCCAGCAGCTTAGATCGGGGAGGTTGGTATGGCTACACCTTC. Amino acids: CASSLDRGGWYGYTF.

The V and J genes are TRBV29-1 and TRBJ2-2; possible D gene TRBD1, 6 bases. The V end lost 7 bases, the J end lost 7 bases, and 10 bases lay between the germline ends. Germline-derived CDR1 and CDR2 are SQVTM and ANQGSEA. CDR3 length: 11 amino acids. The CDR3 DNA is TGCAGCGCCACAGGGTACGGGGAGCTGTTTTTT. It codes for CSATGYGELFF.

With regard to this clone: The sample holds other DNA sequences that translate to the same CDR3. The rearrangement links TRBV9 to TRBJ1-5; no firm D call. V was cut by 2 bases and J by 4 bases, with 7 bases left in between. CDR3 length equals 13 residues. Germline V CDR1 and CDR2: SGDLS, YYNGEE. The CDR3 is CASSVGENQPQHF. As DNA, the CDR3 is TGTGCCAGCAGCGTGGGCGAGAATCAGCCCCAGCATTTT. The full variable domain, completed using reference TRBV9 and TRBJ1-5, is DSGVTQTPKHLITATGQRVTLRCSPRSGDLSVYWYQQSLDQGLQFLIQYYNGEERAKGNILERFSAQQFPDLHSELNLSSLELGDSALYFCASSVGENQPQHFGDGTRLSIL.

This clone was seen at least ten times. The genes are TRBV7-2 and TRBJ2-3; possible D gene TRBD1, 6 bases. The V gene lost 0 bases and the J gene lost 0 bases, with 10 bases spanning the gap. Germline V gene sequence: CDR1 SGHTA, CDR2 FQGNSA. The CDR3 sequence is 16 residues long. CDR3 DNA: TGTGCCAGCAGCTTAGCGCCGCAGGGGAGCACAGATACGCAGTATTTT. As protein: CASSLAPQGSTDTQYF.

This chain joins TRBV7-8 and TRBJ2-1; D ambiguous. The CDR3 loop spans 13 amino acids. V gave up 1 base and J gave up 5 bases, with 6 bases separating them. Germline CDR1 and CDR2: SGHVS and FQNEAQ. DNA for the CDR3: TGTGCCAGCAGCTTAGGCGACCACAATGAGCAGTTCTTC. The encoded protein is CASSLGDHNEQFF.

This chain links TRBV27 with TRBJ2-7; 9 bases are a match to TRBD2. This CDR3 is built from 15 residues. The J segment lost 2 bases and the V segment lost 6 bases, leaving 8 bases of the junction unmatched. Per germline, CDR1 MNHEY and CDR2 SMNVEV (reference sequence). CDR3 loop: CASRRGGAGAYEQYF. CDR3 sequence (DNA): TGTGCCAGCAGGCGGGGGGGAGCGGGAGCCTACGAGCAGTACTTC.

The chain couples TRBV25-1 to TRBJ1-3; TRBD1 aligns across 7 bases. V trimming: 7 bases; J trimming: 4 bases; junction bases outside the gene matches: 4. CDR3 length: 13 amino acids. Germline-derived CDR1 and CDR2 are MGHDK and SYGVNS. The CDR3 loop is CASIGTAGNTIYF. DNA for the CDR3: TGTGCCAGCATTGGGACAGCGGGAAACACCATATATTTT. The full variable domain, with the rest looked up from reference TRBV25-1 and TRBJ1-3, is EADIYQTPRYLVIGTGKKITLECSQTMGHDKMYWYQQDPGMELHLIHYSYGVNSTEKGDLSSESTVSRIRTEHFPLTLESARPSHTSQYLCASIGTAGNTIYFGEGSWLTVV.

The V and J genes are TRBV25-1 and TRBJ1-5; tentative D call: TRBD1 (6 bases). V was clipped by 2 bases and J by 6 bases, with 11 bases between them. CDR1 and CDR2 (germline): MGHDK, SYGVNS. This CDR3 comprises 14 residues. CDR3 residues: CASSETGRGQPQHF. The CDR3 coding sequence is TGTGCCAGCAGTGAAACAGGGAGAGGTCAGCCCCAGCATTTT. Drawing the rest from reference TRBV25-1 and TRBJ1-5, the complete variable domain is EADIYQTPRYLVIGTGKKITLECSQTMGHDKMYWYQQDPGMELHLIHYSYGVNSTEKGDLSSESTVSRIRTEHFPLTLESARPSHTSQYLCASSETGRGQPQHFGDGTRLSIL.

This chain connects TRBV5-4 to TRBJ1-1, with TRBD1 matching 8 bases. The CDR3 spans 16 residues. Looked up from germline, CDR1 is SGHNT and CDR2 is YYREEE (reference sequence). The J segment lost 1 base and the V segment lost 6 bases, leaving 11 bases of the junction unmatched. The CDR3 spells CASTRDRISWNTEAFF. DNA of the CDR3: TGTGCCAGCACCCGGGACAGGATATCGTGGAACACTGAAGCTTTCTTT.